The T cell receptor (beta chain) described here comes from a study of blood T cell repertoires in COVID-19. Across the whole study: COVID-19 samples from acute and convalescent phases originated in the United States, Italy and Spain.

Authors' methods: By means of reference gene primer amplification, nucleated cell counts were estimated. The assay was immunoSEQ multiplex PCR, and TCRdb's table has in-frame clones only and misses some. The V and J calls and clone size are taken from that table; D and trimming were inferred from the DNA. The table lists about 250,000 clones, 75% to 90% of them singletons. Germline V lookup: CDR1 SGHVS, CDR2 FNYEAQ. This CDR3 comprises 13 residues. Between the trimmed V and J ends, which lost 4 bases and 9 bases, there was a span of 13 bases. Assignments of participants to cohorts depended upon their own reported clinical history. Donors in Cohort 3 counted as recovered after two negative PCRs, clearance, or symptom resolution.

The receptor's source is a woman between 18 and 29 years old who had recovered from COVID-19. The V gene is TRBV7-6, the J gene TRBJ2-1; possibly TRBD1 for D (5 bases). Sequencing input: PBMCs or T cells enriched from blood (not recorded which). The DNA for the CDR3 is TGTGCCAGCAGCTCGCAAGGGGTGCCTGAGCAGTTCTTC. Protein: CASSSQGVPEQFF.